The clone carrying this T cell receptor (beta chain) was counted only a few times. Germline and junction disagree at one end, which may indicate a read error. Using constant-segment primers, 5'RACE produced TCR alpha and TCR beta cDNA libraries carrying sample barcodes and UMIs. TCRdb redid the calling of the 5' RACE reads with MiXCR, one entry per CDR3 protein. The data contain approximately 570,000 distinct CDR3 sequences, about a sixth of them singletons. This CDR3 is built from 15 residues. Germline CDR1 KGHSH, CDR2 LQKENI. These data originate in a study of T-cell memory formation after mild COVID-19.

The specimen was PBMCs or a T cell subset sorted from them (not recorded which). This sequence was found in an adult woman who had mild COVID-19 (a few samples of this study predate the infection). Cell type and time point are not known. The V and J genes are TRBV18 and TRBJ2-1, with 7 bases matching TRBD1. The CDR3 protein is CASSPQGLENNEQFF. The CDR3 bases are TGTGCCAGCTCGCCACAGGGGTTAGAGAACAATGAGCAGTTCTTC. The complete variable domain, with remaining parts taken from reference TRBV18 and TRBJ2-1, reads NAGVMQNPRHLVRRRGQEARLRCSPMKGHSHVYWYRQLPEEGLKFMVYLQKENIIDESGMPKERFSAEFPKEGPSILRIQQVVRGDSAAYFCASSPQGLENNEQFFGPGTRLTVL.